This T cell receptor (beta chain) was sequenced during a study of T-cell reconstitution after alpha-beta-depleted transplantation in children. Study-wide results and caveats: In patients about two months after transplant, alpha-beta T cells reportedly arose from several hundred expanded graft clones. By one year post-transplant, T-cell counts and diversity largely arose from T cells that were newly produced. Certain patients had high TCRbeta diversity at day 60, and it came from recipient T cells and thymic progenitors that survived.

This sample's TCRbeta library carried unique molecular identifier barcodes. TCRdb processed the PCR reads anew with MiXCR; each CDR3 protein has one entry. Of around 130,000 distinct CDR3 sequences detected, roughly 9.7% appear once; the ten largest clones hold around 24%. To note about this clonotype: Its matching antigen is unknown.

Germline V CDR1 and CDR2: SGHVS, FNYEAQ. Trimming removed 5 bases from V and 0 bases from J, with 11 bases in between. The CDR3 has 15 residues. The chain has TRBV7-6 and TRBJ2-1; D possibly corresponds to TRBD2 (5 bases). Specimen: PBMCs, mostly from graft donor cells, collected 180 days after TCRalphabeta/CD19-depleted stem cell transplant. This receptor was taken from a girl less than two years old who had a stem cell transplant for combined immunodeficiency, so the T cells may come from the graft donor. Written as DNA, the CDR3 is TGTGCCAGCAGCCCGGACTTTAGCTCCTACAATGAGCAGTTCTTC. It encodes CASSPDFSSYNEQFF.